The rows below give T cell receptor beta chains drawn from one sample of a study of long-term antiretroviral therapy in people with HIV. Produced via immunoSEQ multiplex PCR; TCRdb's table is partial and in-frame only. The repertoire includes approximately 30,000 clones, 95% to 98% of them detected once, and less than 2.5% sits in the top ten. The starting material was unsorted PBMCs, obtained 7.6 years after starting antiretroviral therapy. These receptors originate from a man aged 25-40 years with HIV. The CDR3 runs from the conserved cysteine through the conserved F or W. The order of the fields is V gene, D gene, J gene, CDR3 DNA, CDR3 protein. A D gene is named only where the DNA matches it firmly.

V gene: TRBV7-9
D gene: .
J gene: TRBJ1-2
CDR3 DNA: TGTGCCAGCAGATGGGACAAAAAGAAAGCTAACTATGGCTACACCTTC
CDR3 protein: CASRWDKKKANYGYTF

V gene: TRBV9
D gene: TRBD1
J gene: TRBJ2-7
CDR3 DNA: TGTGCCAGCAGCGACGGACAGGGTTTCGAGCAGTACTTC
CDR3 protein: CASSDGQGFEQYF

V gene: TRBV7-2
D gene: .
J gene: TRBJ1-5
CDR3 DNA: TGTGCCAGCAGCCCCGCAGGGTTTGGTCAGCCCCAGCATTTT
CDR3 protein: CASSPAGFGQPQHF

V gene: TRBV5-1
D gene: .
J gene: TRBJ1-2
CDR3 DNA: TGCGCCAGCAGCCTGGACAGCCGAGGGGGCTACACCTTC
CDR3 protein: CASSLDSRGGYTF

V gene: TRBV5-4
D gene: .
J gene: TRBJ1-3
CDR3 DNA: TGTGCCAGCAGCTTCCCGGAATCTGGAAACACCATATATTTT
CDR3 protein: CASSFPESGNTIYF

V gene: TRBV27
D gene: .
J gene: TRBJ2-2
CDR3 DNA: TGTGCCAGCAGGGCTAAAGCGGCCAACACCGGGGAGCTGTTTTTT
CDR3 protein: CASRAKAANTGELFF

V gene: TRBV5-1
D gene: TRBD2
J gene: TRBJ2-5
CDR3 DNA: TGCGCCAGCAGCTTGGCCGCCGGGACTACCCAAGAGACCCAGTACTTC
CDR3 protein: CASSLAAGTTQETQYF

V gene: TRBV2
D gene: TRBD2
J gene: TRBJ2-7
CDR3 DNA: TGTGCCAGCAGCCCCCTAGCGGCCCAGTACTTC
CDR3 protein: CASSPLAAQYF

V gene: TRBV21-1
D gene: .
J gene: TRBJ2-1
CDR3 DNA: TGTGCCAGCAGCGCGGCCCTACCGGGACCAAGCTACTCTACTGAGCAGTTCTTC
CDR3 protein: CASSAALPGPSYSTEQFF

V gene: TRBV6-1
D gene: .
J gene: TRBJ2-7
CDR3 DNA: TGTGCCATCAGTGAGCCTAGCCCCAACGAGCAGTACTTC
CDR3 protein: CAISEPSPNEQYF

V gene: TRBV25-1
D gene: .
J gene: TRBJ2-7
CDR3 DNA: TGTGCCAGCAGTGAATTTGGTGGCACCAATTCCTACGAGCAGTACTTC
CDR3 protein: CASSEFGGTNSYEQYF

V gene: TRBV21-1
D gene: .
J gene: TRBJ2-3
CDR3 DNA: TGTGCCAGCAGCAAAGAAACCACAGATACGCAGTATTTT
CDR3 protein: CASSKETTDTQYF

V gene: TRBV5-1
D gene: .
J gene: TRBJ2-3
CDR3 DNA: TGCGCCAGCAGCCCTACCCTGACAACAGATACGCAGTATTTT
CDR3 protein: CASSPTLTTDTQYF